This TCR beta chain was obtained from a study of regulatory T cells in long-lasting Graves disease. Time point denoted: persistent/refractory GD, antithyroid drugs over 5 years with positive TRAb. Following extraction of RNA from PBMCs, that RNA was used to make the TCR library. From each patient, around 8.7 milliliters of peripheral blood was drawn and collected into an EDTA anticoagulant tube. This clonotype was detected ten times or more. The antigen remains unidentified. To make TCR beta libraries, researchers used iRepertoire HTBI primers and Arm-PCR of CDR3 regions. Per the study methods: The samples included approximately 62 TRBV and over eleven TRBJ segments. One entry per CDR3 protein results from TCRdb running MiXCR on the multiplex PCR reads. The V and J calls were determined by TCRdb, not by the authors. The data hold about 340,000 distinct CDR3 sequences, with around a fifth observed a single time.

Trimming removed 3 bases at V and 7 bases at J, with 16 bases between. The CDR3 length is 14 residues. Germline V gene lookup returns CDR1 GTSNPN and CDR2 SVGIG (reference sequence). Findings of the study overall: Newly diagnosed Graves' patients had higher TCR diversity than persistent ones. It was in persistent disease that TRBV28, TRBJ1-2 and TRBJ2-5 were favored.

The clonotype was recovered from a female donor with Graves disease. The chain links TRBV30 to TRBJ1-5; tentative D call: TRBD1 (5 bases). The sequencing here drew on peripheral blood mononuclear cells (PBMCs), taken when the disease was refractory, from a patient treated with antithyroid drugs. The CDR3 DNA reads TGTGCCTGGAGCCAGGGATCCCCGGGACAGCCCCAGCATTTT. Translated, it gives CAWSQGSPGQPQHF.